This T cell receptor (beta chain) is drawn from a study of neoadjuvant anti-PD-1 for oral cavity cancer (TCRdb year 2021). As for the study more broadly: Before curative-intent surgical resection, most patients were given three to four biweekly doses of nivolumab at 3 mg/kg. Under RECIST 1.1, patients with complete response, partial response or stable disease were classed as responders, and patients with progression were classed as non-responders. For patients who did not progress, a fourth nivolumab dose was given around day 43, followed by definitive surgical resection on days 50-56. The parent correlative cohort had more than 10 patients and a response rate of over 25%.

From cysteine to phenylalanine, the CDR3 is 15 amino acids long. The sequence is cut down to CDR3 DNA, 45 bases in frame from base 1. Trimming leaves V shorter by 0 bases and J shorter by 9 bases, with the junction holding 10 bases beyond the gene matches. The CDR1 and CDR2 encoded by the germline V gene are SGHDN and FVKESK. The time point label, as the study defines it: before neoadjuvant nivolumab. Patients were newly diagnosed with stage II-IVA oral cavity squamous cell carcinoma and had received no prior systemic or radiation treatment. The cohort consisted of patients with HPV-negative, locally advanced oral cavity squamous cell carcinoma. Samples were obtained from a longitudinal correlative study of a single-arm phase II trial of neoadjuvant nivolumab in oral cavity squamous cell carcinoma. Subject-matched pre- and post-treatment PBMCs and tumors from three responders and three non-responders were subjected to genomic DNA-based TCRbeta sequencing. The Maxwell RSC DNA from Tissue kit was used to isolate genomic DNA from tumor tissue.

There are a few counts of this clone. Its antigen has not been determined. No much larger clone is present one base from it, and per-base qualities are unavailable. For survey sequencing of tumor libraries, mostly approximately 4.5 ug of input genomic DNA was used, and two replicates were run per sample. The immunoSEQ hsTCRbeta kit was used to prepare TCRbeta libraries, following the manufacturer's instructions. The completed libraries were mixed into a single pool at 3 nM, then sequenced with an Illumina NovaSeq 6000 S4 flow cell. As for the original processing: Raw data preprocessing and quality control were performed with the immunoSEQ Analyzer. The analysis was restricted to productive rearrangements, with each unique CDR3 amino acid sequence defining a clonotype. Repertoire clonality was estimated as the Gini-Simpson index, which was computed with the R package tcR. Student's t test was used to compare Gini indices, while Pearson correlation assessed associations with tumor size change. In TCRdb, the immuneACCESS table is reduced to in-frame sequences with V and J assigned. These tables do not hold every clone; where another copy was compared, an unresolved V gene accounts for under half, and the others remain unexplained. The V and J calls and the clone size are those of that table, but D and trimming were determined from the DNA. Here the sample has over 10,000 clones; 55% to 70% occur a single time. Approximately 6.2% of the sample rests with the top ten.

Broad study findings and their caveats: Greater tumor shrinkage was correlated with larger post-treatment sizes of preexisting intratumoral clones, suggesting that expansion of preexisting clones contributed to response. Higher pretreatment blood Treg/Th17 ratios correlated with higher pretreatment blood TCRbeta clonality and lower post-treatment tumor TCRbeta clonality. TCR analyses included only three patients per response group, and the authors called for larger cohorts for validation.

Sample: tumor tissue, taken before nivolumab (anti-PD-1) treatment. This receptor was identified in a person between 40 and 85 years old with oral cavity squamous cell carcinoma. The donor label of this sample is uncertain. The chain links TRBV14 with TRBJ2-7; TRBD1 fits 8 bases in the junction. The CDR3 in this case is CASSQDRQGARGQYF. The DNA is TGTGCCAGCAGCCAAGATCGGCAGGGGGCGCGGGGGCAGTACTTC.